A selection of T cell receptor beta chains follows, all from one sample in a study of shared clonotypes between healthy human individuals. Produced via immunoSEQ multiplex PCR; TCRdb's table is partial and in-frame only. The data show around 720,000 clones, approximately 73% seen once. The material sequenced was memory CD4+ T cells sorted from blood. These receptor sequences come from a woman aged 30 to 39 in good health. Both conserved end residues are part of each CDR3. The D gene is left open where the match is weak. Only some rows state a clone size, as once, few, many or a class for expanded clones.

clone_size	d_call	v_call	j_call	cdr3_aa	cdr3_nt
.	.	TRBV19	TRBJ1-2	CASSMVQGYGYTF	TGTGCCAGTAGTATGGTACAGGGCTATGGCTACACCTTC
.	.	TRBV11-2	TRBJ2-7	CASSFRGYEQYF	TGTGCCAGCAGCTTTCGCGGCTACGAGCAGTACTTC
.	TRBD1	TRBV27	TRBJ2-6	CASSSLGQGTSGANVLTF	TGTGCCAGCAGTTCACTCGGACAGGGAACGTCTGGGGCCAACGTCCTGACTTTC
.	.	TRBV6-5	TRBJ2-5	CASSARGETQYF	TGTGCCAGCAGTGCCAGGGGTGAGACCCAGTACTTC
.	TRBD1	TRBV14	TRBJ2-5	CASSQIQGALGGETQYF	TGTGCCAGCAGCCAGATCCAGGGGGCCCTCGGAGGAGAGACCCAGTACTTC
.	.	TRBV29-1	TRBJ2-1	CSVGGTLNNEQFF	TGCAGCGTTGGAGGGACCTTAAACAATGAGCAGTTCTTC
once	TRBD1	TRBV5-1	TRBJ1-4	CASSPRGQGWGATNEKLFF	TGCGCCAGCAGCCCGAGGGGGCAGGGCTGGGGGGCAACTAATGAAAAACTGTTTTTT
.	TRBD2	TRBV6-1	TRBJ2-2	CASSEALGGLAGRRFNTGELFF	TGTGCCAGCAGTGAAGCTTTAGGAGGACTAGCGGGGCGACGCTTCAACACCGGGGAGCTGTTTTTT
.	.	TRBV9	TRBJ2-7	CASSVSGFAYEQYF	TGTGCCAGCAGCGTGTCCGGGTTCGCCTACGAGCAGTACTTC
many	.	TRBV14	TRBJ2-4	CASSQRLQGENIQYF	TGTGCCAGCAGCCAGAGGTTACAGGGTGAAAACATTCAGTACTTC
few	.	TRBV6-5	TRBJ1-6	CASSRQEVNSPLHF	TGTGCCAGCAGTCGACAGGAGGTGAATTCACCCCTCCACTTT
many	.	TRBV19	TRBJ2-1	CASSSSGTPGGEQFF	TGTGCCAGTAGTTCCTCCGGGACTCCGGGTGGTGAGCAGTTCTTC
.	TRBD2	TRBV25-1	TRBJ2-3	CASSDSRALAGLTDTQYF	TGTGCCAGCAGCGATTCTCGGGCACTAGCGGGCCTCACAGATACGCAGTATTTT
.	.	TRBV7-9	TRBJ1-1	CASSLRQDTEAFF	TGTGCCAGCAGCTTAAGACAGGACACTGAAGCTTTCTTT
few	TRBD2	TRBV6-1	TRBJ2-2	CASSLAGGVTGELFF	TGTGCCAGCAGTCTAGCGGGAGGAGTCACCGGGGAGCTGTTTTTT